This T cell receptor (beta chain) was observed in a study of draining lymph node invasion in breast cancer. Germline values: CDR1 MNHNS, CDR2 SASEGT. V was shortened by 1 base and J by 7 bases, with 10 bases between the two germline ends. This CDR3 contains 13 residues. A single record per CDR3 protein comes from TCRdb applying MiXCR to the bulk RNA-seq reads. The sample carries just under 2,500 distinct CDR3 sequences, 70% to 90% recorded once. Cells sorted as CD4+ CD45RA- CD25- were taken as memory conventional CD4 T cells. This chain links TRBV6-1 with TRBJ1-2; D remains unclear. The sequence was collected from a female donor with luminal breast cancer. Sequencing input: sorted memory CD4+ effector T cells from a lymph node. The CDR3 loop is CASSEGSGRGYTF. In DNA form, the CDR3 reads TGTGCCAGCAGTGAAGGGTCCGGCCGTGGCTACACCTTC.